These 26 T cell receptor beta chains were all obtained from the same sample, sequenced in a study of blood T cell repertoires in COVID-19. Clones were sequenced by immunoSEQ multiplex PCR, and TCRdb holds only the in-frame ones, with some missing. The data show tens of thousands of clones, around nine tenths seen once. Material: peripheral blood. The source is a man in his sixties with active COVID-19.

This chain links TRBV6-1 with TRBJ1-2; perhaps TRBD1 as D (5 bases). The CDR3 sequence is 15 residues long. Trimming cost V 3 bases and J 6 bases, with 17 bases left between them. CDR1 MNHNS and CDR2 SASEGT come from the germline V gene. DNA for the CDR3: TGTGCCAGCAGTGACAAAGGGGTGCTCCCGGATGGCTACACCTTC. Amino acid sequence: CASSDKGVLPDGYTF.

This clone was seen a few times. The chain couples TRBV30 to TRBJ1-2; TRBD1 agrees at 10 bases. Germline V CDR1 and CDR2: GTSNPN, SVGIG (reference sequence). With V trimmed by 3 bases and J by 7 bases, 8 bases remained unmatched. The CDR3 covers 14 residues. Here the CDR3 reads CAWRLTGTGVGYTF. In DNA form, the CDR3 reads TGTGCCTGGAGGCTTACCGGGACAGGGGTTGGCTACACCTTC.

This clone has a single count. The CDR3 DNA follows: TGTGCCAGCAGCAGCAGGGGGACCCAGTACTTC. Translated, it gives CASSSRGTQYF. V usage is TRBV7-2 and J usage is TRBJ2-5, with D possibly being TRBD1 (6 bases). CDR3 size: 11 residues. Germline V lookup: CDR1 SGHTA, CDR2 FQGNSA. The germline V and J ends were trimmed by 5 bases and 7 bases, with 8 bases remaining between them.

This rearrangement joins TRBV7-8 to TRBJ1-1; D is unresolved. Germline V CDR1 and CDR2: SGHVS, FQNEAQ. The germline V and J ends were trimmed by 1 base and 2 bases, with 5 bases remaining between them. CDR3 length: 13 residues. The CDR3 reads CASSLVRNTEAFF. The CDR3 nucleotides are TGTGCCAGCAGCTTAGTCAGAAACACTGAAGCTTTCTTT.

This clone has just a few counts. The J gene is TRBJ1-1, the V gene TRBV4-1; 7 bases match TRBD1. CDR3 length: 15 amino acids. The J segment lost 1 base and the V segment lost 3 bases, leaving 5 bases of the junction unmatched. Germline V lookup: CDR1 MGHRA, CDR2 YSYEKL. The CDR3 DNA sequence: TGCGCCAGCAGCCAGAACAGGGGCGGGAACACTGAAGCTTTCTTT. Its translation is CASSQNRGGNTEAFF.

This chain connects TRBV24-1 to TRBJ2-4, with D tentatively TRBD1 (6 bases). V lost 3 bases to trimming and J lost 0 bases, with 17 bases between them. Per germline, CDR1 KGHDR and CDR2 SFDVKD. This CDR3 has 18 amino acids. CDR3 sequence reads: CATSDPLGTFGAKNIQYF. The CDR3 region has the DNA TGTGCCACCAGTGATCCTCTAGGGACATTTGGAGCCAAAAACATTCAGTACTTC.

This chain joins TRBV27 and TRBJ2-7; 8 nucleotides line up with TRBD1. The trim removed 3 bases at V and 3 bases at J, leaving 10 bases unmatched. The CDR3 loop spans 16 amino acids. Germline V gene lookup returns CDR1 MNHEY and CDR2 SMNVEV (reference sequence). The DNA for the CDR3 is TGTGCCAGCAGTTTGAGTTTCGGGACAGGAGTCTACGAGCAGTACTTC. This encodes CASSLSFGTGVYEQYF.

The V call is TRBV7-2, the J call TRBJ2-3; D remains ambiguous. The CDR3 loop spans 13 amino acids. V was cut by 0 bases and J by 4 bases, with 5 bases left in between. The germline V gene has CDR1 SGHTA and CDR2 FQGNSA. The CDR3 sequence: CASSLAGPDTQYF. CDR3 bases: TGTGCCAGCAGCTTAGCGGGCCCAGATACGCAGTATTTT.

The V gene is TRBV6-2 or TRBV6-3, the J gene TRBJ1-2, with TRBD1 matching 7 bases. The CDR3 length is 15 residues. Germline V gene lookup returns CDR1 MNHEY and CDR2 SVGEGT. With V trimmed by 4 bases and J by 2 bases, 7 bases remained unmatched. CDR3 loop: CASSFRDSSNYGYTF. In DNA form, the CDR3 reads TGTGCCAGCAGTTTCCGGGACAGTTCAAACTATGGCTACACCTTC.

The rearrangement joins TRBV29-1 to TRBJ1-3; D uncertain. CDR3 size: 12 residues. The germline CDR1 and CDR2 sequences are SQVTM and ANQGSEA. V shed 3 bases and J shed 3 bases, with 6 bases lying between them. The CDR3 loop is CSVDRGGNTIYF. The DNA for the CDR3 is TGCAGCGTTGATAGAGGTGGAAACACCATATATTTT.

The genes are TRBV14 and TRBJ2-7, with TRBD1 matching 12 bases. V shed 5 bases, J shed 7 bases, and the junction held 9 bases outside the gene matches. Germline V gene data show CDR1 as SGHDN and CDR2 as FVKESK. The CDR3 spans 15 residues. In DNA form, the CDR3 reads TGTGCCAGCAGCTTACCGGGACAGGGGGCCCTGGAGCAGTACTTC. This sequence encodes CASSLPGQGALEQYF. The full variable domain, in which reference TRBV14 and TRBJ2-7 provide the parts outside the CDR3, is EAGVTQFPSHSVIEKGQTVTLRCDPISGHDNLYWYRRVMGKEIKFLLHFVKESKQDESGMPNNRFLAERTGGTYSTLKVQPAELEDSGVYFCASSLPGQGALEQYFGPGTRLTVT.

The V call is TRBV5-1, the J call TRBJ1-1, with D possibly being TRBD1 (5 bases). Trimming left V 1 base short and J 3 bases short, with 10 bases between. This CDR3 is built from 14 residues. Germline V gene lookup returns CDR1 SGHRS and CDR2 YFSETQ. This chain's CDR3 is CASSLQGEDTEAFF. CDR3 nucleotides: TGCGCCAGCAGCTTGCAGGGTGAGGACACTGAAGCTTTCTTT.

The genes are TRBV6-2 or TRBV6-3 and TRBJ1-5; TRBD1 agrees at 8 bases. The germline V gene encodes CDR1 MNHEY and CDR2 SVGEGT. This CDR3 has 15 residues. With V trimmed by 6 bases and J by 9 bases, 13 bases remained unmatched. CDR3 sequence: CASSHPGTGGLPQHF. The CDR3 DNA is TGTGCCAGCAGCCACCCGGGGACAGGAGGACTGCCCCAGCATTTT.

In nucleotides, the CDR3 is TGTGCCAGTAGTCCTTTATTTAAGAAGGACAGGGGGTTGGACGGGGCCTTCACCCTCCACTTT. Translating gives CASSPLFKKDRGLDGAFTLHF. The J gene is TRBJ1-6, the V gene TRBV19; the match to TRBD1 covers 10 bases. Germline V lookup: CDR1 LNHDA, CDR2 SQIVND (reference sequence). The trim removed 5 bases at V and 14 bases at J, leaving 30 bases unmatched. The CDR3 length is 21 residues.

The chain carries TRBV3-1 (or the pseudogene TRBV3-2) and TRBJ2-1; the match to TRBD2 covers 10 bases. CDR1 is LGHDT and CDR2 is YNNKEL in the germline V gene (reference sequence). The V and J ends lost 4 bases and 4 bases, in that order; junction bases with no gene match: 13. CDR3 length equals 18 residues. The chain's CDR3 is CASSLTPLAGGLYNEQFF. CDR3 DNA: TGTGCCAGCAGCCTCACCCCCTTAGCGGGGGGTCTTTACAATGAGCAGTTCTTC.

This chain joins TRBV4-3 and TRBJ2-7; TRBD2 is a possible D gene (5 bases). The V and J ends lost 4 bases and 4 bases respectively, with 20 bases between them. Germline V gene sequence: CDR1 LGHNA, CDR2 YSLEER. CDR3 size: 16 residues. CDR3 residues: CASSPVLGRYPYEQYF. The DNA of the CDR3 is TGCGCCAGCAGCCCAGTATTGGGGAGATACCCTTACGAGCAGTACTTC.

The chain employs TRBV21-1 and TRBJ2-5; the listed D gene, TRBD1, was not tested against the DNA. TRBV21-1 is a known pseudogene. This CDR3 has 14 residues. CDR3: CATSDRVGVETQYF. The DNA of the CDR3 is TGTGCCACCTCGGACAGGGTTGGGGTAGAGACCCAGTACTTC.

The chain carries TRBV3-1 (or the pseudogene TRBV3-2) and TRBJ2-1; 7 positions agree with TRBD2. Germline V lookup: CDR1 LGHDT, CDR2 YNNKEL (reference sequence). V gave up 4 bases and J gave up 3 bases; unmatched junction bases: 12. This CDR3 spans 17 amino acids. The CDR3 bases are TGTGCCAGCAGCCCCCACTATTCTAGCGGTAGCTACAATGAGCAGTTCTTC. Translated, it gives CASSPHYSSGSYNEQFF.

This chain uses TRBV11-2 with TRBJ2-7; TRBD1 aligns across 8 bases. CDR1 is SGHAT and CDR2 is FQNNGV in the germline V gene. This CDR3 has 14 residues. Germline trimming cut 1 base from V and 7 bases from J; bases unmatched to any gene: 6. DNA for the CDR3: TGTGCCAGCAGCTTAGGTCAGGGGGCGCGTGAGCAGTACTTC. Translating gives CASSLGQGAREQYF.

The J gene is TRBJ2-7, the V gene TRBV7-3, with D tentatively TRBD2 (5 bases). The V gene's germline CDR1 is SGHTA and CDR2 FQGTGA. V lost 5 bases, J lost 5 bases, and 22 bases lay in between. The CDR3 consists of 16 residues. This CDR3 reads CASSPQGGGAPNEQYF. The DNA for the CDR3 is TGTGCCAGCAGCCCCCAAGGAGGCGGAGCCCCCAACGAGCAGTACTTC.

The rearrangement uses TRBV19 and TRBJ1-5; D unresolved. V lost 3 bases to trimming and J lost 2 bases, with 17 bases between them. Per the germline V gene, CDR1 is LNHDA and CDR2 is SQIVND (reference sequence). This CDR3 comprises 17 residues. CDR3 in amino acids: CASSMGGLVDGNQPQHF. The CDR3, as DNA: TGTGCCAGTAGTATGGGAGGCCTCGTCGATGGCAATCAGCCCCAGCATTTT.

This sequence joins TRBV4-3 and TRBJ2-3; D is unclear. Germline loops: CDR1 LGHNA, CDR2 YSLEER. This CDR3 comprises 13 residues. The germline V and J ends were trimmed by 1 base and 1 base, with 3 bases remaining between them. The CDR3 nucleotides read TGCGCCAGCAGCCAAGTCGGCACAGATACGCAGTATTTT. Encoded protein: CASSQVGTDTQYF.

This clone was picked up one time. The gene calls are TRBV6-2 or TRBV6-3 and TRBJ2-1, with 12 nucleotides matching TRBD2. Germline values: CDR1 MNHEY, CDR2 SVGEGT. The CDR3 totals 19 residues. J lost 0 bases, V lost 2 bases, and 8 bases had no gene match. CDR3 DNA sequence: TGTGCCAGCAGTTACCCCCAAAGACTAGCGGGAGCCTCCTACAATGAGCAGTTCTTC. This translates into CASSYPQRLAGASYNEQFF.

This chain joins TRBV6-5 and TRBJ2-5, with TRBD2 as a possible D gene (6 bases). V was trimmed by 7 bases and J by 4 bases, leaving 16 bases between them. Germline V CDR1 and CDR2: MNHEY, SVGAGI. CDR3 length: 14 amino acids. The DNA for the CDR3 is TGTGCCAGCAACAGACAATCCGGGGGAGAGACCCAGTACTTC. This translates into CASNRQSGGETQYF.

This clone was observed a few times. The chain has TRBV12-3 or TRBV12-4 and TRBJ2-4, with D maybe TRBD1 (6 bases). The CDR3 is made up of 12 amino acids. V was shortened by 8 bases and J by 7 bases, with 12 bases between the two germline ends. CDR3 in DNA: TGTGCCAGCCGGATAGACAGGAACATTCAGTACTTC. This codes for CASRIDRNIQYF.

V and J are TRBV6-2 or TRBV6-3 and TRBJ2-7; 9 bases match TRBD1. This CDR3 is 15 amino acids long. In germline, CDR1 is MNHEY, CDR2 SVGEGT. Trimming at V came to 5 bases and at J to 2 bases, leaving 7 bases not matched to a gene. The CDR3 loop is CASSPTGTGTYEQYF. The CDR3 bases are TGTGCCAGCAGTCCGACCGGGACAGGGACCTACGAGCAGTACTTC.